This T cell receptor beta chain comes out of a study of T cells of healthy individuals. Germline assignment: CDR1 SGHTA and CDR2 FQGTGA. V was cut by 3 bases and J by 1 base, with 8 bases left in between. There are 14 residues in the CDR3. TCRdb processed the 5' RACE reads anew with MiXCR; each CDR3 protein has one entry. Of roughly 87,000 distinct CDR3 sequences in the sample, 15% to 20% were seen once. The sequence came from a human donor in good health. The V and J genes are TRBV7-3 and TRBJ2-3; a weak D match, TRBD2 (5 bases). CDR3 protein: CASSFTGGTDTQYF. The CDR3 nucleotides read TGTGCCAGCAGCTTCACCGGGGGCACAGATACGCAGTATTTT.